Listed below are T cell receptor beta chains from one sample, sequenced in a study of molecular identifiers for immune sequencing clone quantification. A single record per CDR3 protein comes from TCRdb applying MiXCR to the PCR reads. The repertoire has 100,000 or so distinct CDR3 sequences, 21% of them found once; the top ten carry about 0.95%. The specimen was naive CD8+ T cells from blood, with Jurkat cell RNA spiked in. These receptor sequences come from a human donor in good health. Some libraries in this study had Jurkat cell RNA spiked in. CDR3s include the opening cysteine and the closing phenylalanine or tryptophan. D genes are given only for firm matches. Rows give clone size only sometimes, using once, few, many, or a class for an expanded clone.

d_call j_call clone_size v_call cdr3_aa cdr3_nt
TRBD1 TRBJ2-1 many TRBV4-1 CASSQDGQGGEQFF TGCGCCAGCAGCCAAGATGGACAGGGCGGTGAGCAGTTCTTC
TRBD2 TRBJ2-5 few TRBV3-1 CASSQDLAGGLETQYF TGTGCCAGCAGCCAAGATCTAGCGGGGGGGCTTGAGACCCAGTACTTC
. TRBJ2-3 many TRBV28 CASSLGLTGTLRTDTQYF TGTGCCAGCAGTTTGGGACTTACAGGGACCCTTCGAACAGATACGCAGTATTTT
. TRBJ2-3 . TRBV29-1 CSVGEGGSTDAQYF TGCAGCGTTGGCGAGGGGGGGAGCACAGATGCGCAGTATTTT
. TRBJ2-7 . TRBV4-3 CASSQDWGPYEQYF TGCGCCAGCAGCCAAGACTGGGGGCCCTACGAGCAGTACTTC
. TRBJ2-5 many TRBV6-2/TRBV6-3 CASSYPETQYF TGTGCCAGCAGTTACCCGGAGACCCAGTACTTC
TRBD2 TRBJ2-3 many TRBV12-3/TRBV12-4 CASSPHSSGATDTQYF TGTGCCAGCAGTCCCCACTCCAGCGGGGCCACAGATACGCAGTATTTT
. TRBJ1-4 few TRBV4-1 CASSQSTGRSNEKLFF TGCGCCAGCAGCCAATCAACCGGGAGATCTAATGAAAAACTGTTTTTT
. TRBJ2-7 . TRBV7-9 CASSLGRAPYEQYF TGTGCCAGCAGCTTGGGCCGGGCCCCCTACGAGCAGTACTTC
TRBD2 TRBJ2-5 . TRBV5-1 CASSCLPSGGAQETQYF TGCGCCAGCAGCTGTCTCCCTAGCGGGGGGGCTCAGGAGACCCAGTACTTC
. TRBJ1-5 few TRBV3-1 CASSQDRGSGGPQHF TGTGCCAGCAGCCAAGACAGGGGTTCGGGAGGGCCCCAGCATTTT
TRBD1 TRBJ1-5 . TRBV19 CASSVTPWTLTGEGNQPQHF TGTGCCAGTAGTGTCACTCCCTGGACTCTGACAGGGGAAGGGAATCAGCCCCAGCATTTT
. TRBJ2-7 . TRBV2 CASSEASSSHEQYF TGTGCCAGCAGCGAGGCTAGCTCCTCCCACGAGCAGTACTTC
. TRBJ2-7 . TRBV27 CASSLSIAAYEQYF TGTGCCAGCAGTTTATCAATTGCAGCCTACGAGCAGTACTTC
TRBD1 TRBJ2-5 . TRBV9 CASSAGDSQDTQYF TGTGCCAGCAGCGCCGGGGACAGCCAAGACACCCAGTACTTC
TRBD1 TRBJ1-5 many TRBV28 CASRFGQGAWNQPQHF TGTGCCAGCAGATTCGGACAGGGGGCTTGGAATCAGCCCCAGCATTTT
. TRBJ2-1 few TRBV14 CASSAPSESSYNEQFF TGTGCCAGCAGCGCGCCTAGCGAGAGCTCCTACAATGAGCAGTTCTTC
. TRBJ2-5 . TRBV7-9 CASSPRFVADQETQYF TGTGCCAGCAGTCCCAGATTTGTGGCGGACCAAGAGACCCAGTACTTC
TRBD2 TRBJ2-3 many TRBV30 CAWDGLAGASDTQYF TGTGCCTGGGATGGACTAGCGGGAGCTTCAGATACGCAGTATTTT
. TRBJ1-2 . TRBV5-6 CASSPGRLNYGYTF TGTGCCAGCAGCCCCGGGAGACTAAACTATGGCTACACCTTC
TRBD2 TRBJ2-5 many TRBV6-5 CASSYAGEKTQYF TGTGCCAGCAGTTACGCGGGAGAGAAGACCCAGTACTTC
. TRBJ1-1 many TRBV5-1 CASSILDRTMNTEAFF TGCGCCAGCAGCATCTTGGACAGAACCATGAACACTGAAGCTTTCTTT
TRBD2 TRBJ2-1 . TRBV11-2 CASSLQDSGGVGYNEQFF TGTGCCAGCAGCTTGCAAGATTCGGGAGGGGTAGGATACAATGAGCAGTTCTTC
TRBD1 TRBJ2-3 many TRBV12-3/TRBV12-4 CASSLEGASTDTQYF TGTGCCAGCAGTTTAGAGGGGGCTAGCACAGATACGCAGTATTTT
. TRBJ2-4 . TRBV10-1 CAPNRTDSKNIQYF TGCGCCCCTAACCGGACTGACTCCAAAAACATTCAGTACTTC
. TRBJ2-7 few TRBV30 CAWNGRQKEQYF TGTGCCTGGAACGGACGGCAGAAGGAGCAGTACTTC
TRBD2 TRBJ2-3 many TRBV7-9 CASSSILAGVTDTQYF TGTGCCAGCAGCTCTATACTAGCGGGAGTCACAGATACGCAGTATTTT
. TRBJ2-1 . TRBV27 CASSLGGPSPHNEQFF TGTGCCAGCAGTTTAGGGGGACCATCTCCCCACAATGAGCAGTTCTTC
. TRBJ2-5 few TRBV12-3/TRBV12-4 CASSLALGGLEETQYF TGTGCCAGCAGTTTAGCGCTAGGGGGACTTGAAGAGACCCAGTACTTC
TRBD1 TRBJ2-7 . TRBV29-1 CSVELRDSHAYEQYF TGCAGCGTTGAGCTCCGGGACAGTCACGCCTACGAGCAGTACTTC
TRBD1 TRBJ2-3 few TRBV30 CAWSATGPGDTQYF TGTGCCTGGAGTGCGACAGGGCCCGGAGATACGCAGTATTTT